This note documents a single T cell receptor (beta chain) sequence. This record comes from a study of Ad26.COV2.S vaccination and SARS-CoV-2 variants. Sequenced by immunoSEQ multiplex PCR; TCRdb stores in-frame clones only, minus some. The sample consists of 350,000 to 450,000 clones, 92% of them appearing once. As to treatment: 15 to 20 received Ad26.COV2.S at low or high dose, single or two shots; about 5 received placebo; per-sample allocation not given. It was on day 63 after the first vaccine or placebo injection that samples were taken. This CDR3 is 15 amino acids long. The V end was cut by 2 bases, the J end by 0 bases, with 8 bases between. The germline CDR1 and CDR2 sequences are SEHNR and FQNEAQ (reference sequence).

This sequence joins TRBV7-9 and TRBJ2-1, with D perhaps matching TRBD1 or TRBD2 (5 bases each). This clonotype was sampled from a person aged 18-65 years who received the Ad26.COV2.S COVID-19 vaccine or a placebo. The material sequenced was peripheral blood, taken in a trial of Ad26.COV2.S vaccine versus placebo. The CDR3 DNA reads TGTGCCAGCAGCTTAAAGGGGAGCTCCTACAATGAGCAGTTCTTC. This encodes CASSLKGSSYNEQFF.